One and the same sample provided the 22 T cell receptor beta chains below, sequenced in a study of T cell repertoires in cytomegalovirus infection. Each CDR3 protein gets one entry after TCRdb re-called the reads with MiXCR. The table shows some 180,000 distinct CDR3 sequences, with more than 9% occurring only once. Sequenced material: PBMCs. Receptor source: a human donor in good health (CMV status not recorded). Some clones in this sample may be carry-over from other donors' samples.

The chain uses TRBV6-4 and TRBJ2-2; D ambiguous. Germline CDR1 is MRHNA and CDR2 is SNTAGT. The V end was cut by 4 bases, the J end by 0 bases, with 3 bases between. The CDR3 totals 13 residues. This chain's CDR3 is CASSATNTGELFF. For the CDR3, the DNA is TGTGCCAGCAGTGCTACGAACACCGGGGAGCTGTTTTTT.

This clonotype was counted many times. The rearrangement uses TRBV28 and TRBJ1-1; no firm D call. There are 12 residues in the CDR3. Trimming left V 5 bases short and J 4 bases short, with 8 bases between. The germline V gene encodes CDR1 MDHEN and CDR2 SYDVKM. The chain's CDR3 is CASSQASTEAFF. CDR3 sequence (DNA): TGTGCCAGCAGTCAGGCGAGCACTGAAGCTTTCTTT.

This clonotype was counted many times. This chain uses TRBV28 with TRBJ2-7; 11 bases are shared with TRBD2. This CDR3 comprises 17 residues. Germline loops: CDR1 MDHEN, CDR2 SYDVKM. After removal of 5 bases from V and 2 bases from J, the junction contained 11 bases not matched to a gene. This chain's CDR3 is CASSTTPGTSGTYEQYF. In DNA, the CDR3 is TGTGCCAGCAGTACCACCCCCGGGACTAGCGGAACCTACGAGCAGTACTTC. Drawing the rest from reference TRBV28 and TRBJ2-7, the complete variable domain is DVKVTQSSRYLVKRTGEKVFLECVQDMDHENMFWYRQDPGLGLRLIYFSYDVKMKEKGDIPEGYSVSREKKERFSLILESASTNQTSMYLCASSTTPGTSGTYEQYFGPGTRLTVT.

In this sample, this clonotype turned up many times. DNA for the CDR3: TGTGCCAGCAGCTCCGAGTTAGCGGGGGGGCTGCGTAATGAGCAGTTCTTC. This codes for CASSSELAGGLRNEQFF. J is TRBJ2-1 and V is TRBV7-2, with TRBD2 identical over 11 bases. The length of the CDR3 is 17 residues. The germline CDR1 and CDR2 sequences are SGHTA and FQGNSA. With V trimmed by 4 bases and J by 7 bases, 12 bases remained unmatched.

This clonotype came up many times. The CDR3 sequence: CASSQLFFRGTGNTIYF. For the CDR3, the DNA is TGCGCCAGCAGCCAACTATTTTTCCGGGGAACTGGAAACACCATATATTTT. V gene TRBV4-1 combines with J gene TRBJ1-3; D not resolved. The germline V gene encodes CDR1 MGHRA and CDR2 YSYEKL. The CDR3 length is 17 residues. V was pared by 2 bases and J by 2 bases, with 16 bases between.

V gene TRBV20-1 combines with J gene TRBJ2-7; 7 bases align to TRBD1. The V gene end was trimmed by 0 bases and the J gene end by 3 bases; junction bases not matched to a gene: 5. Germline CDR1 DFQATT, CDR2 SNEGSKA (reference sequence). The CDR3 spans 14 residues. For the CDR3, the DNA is TGCAGTGCTAGAGACCAGGGGGTAGTCTACGAGCAGTACTTC. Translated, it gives CSARDQGVVYEQYF.

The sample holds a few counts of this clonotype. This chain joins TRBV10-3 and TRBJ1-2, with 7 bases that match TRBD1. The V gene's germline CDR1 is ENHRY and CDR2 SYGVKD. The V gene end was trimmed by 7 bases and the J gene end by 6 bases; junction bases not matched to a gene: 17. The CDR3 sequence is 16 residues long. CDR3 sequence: CAIKRQGEIGTDGYTF. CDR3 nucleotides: TGTGCCATCAAAAGACAGGGAGAGATTGGGACTGATGGCTACACCTTC.

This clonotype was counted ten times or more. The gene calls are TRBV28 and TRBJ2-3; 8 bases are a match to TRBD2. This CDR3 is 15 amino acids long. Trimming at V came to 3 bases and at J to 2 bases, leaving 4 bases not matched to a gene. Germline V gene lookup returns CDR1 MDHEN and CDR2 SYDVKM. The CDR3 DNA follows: TGTGCCAGCAGTTTCGGGACTAGGAACACAGATACGCAGTATTTT. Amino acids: CASSFGTRNTDTQYF.

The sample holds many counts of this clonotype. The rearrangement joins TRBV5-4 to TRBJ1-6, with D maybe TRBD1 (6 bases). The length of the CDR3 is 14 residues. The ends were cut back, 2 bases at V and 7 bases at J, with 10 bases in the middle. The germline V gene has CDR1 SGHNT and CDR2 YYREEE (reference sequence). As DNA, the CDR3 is TGTGCCAGCAGCTTCAGGGGTGGAAATTCACCCCTCCACTTT. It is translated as CASSFRGGNSPLHF.

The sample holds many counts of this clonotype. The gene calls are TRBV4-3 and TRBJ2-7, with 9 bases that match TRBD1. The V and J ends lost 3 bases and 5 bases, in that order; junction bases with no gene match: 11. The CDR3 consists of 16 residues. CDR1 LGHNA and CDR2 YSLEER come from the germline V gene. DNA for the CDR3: TGCGCCAGCAGCCATGCTCCGGGACAGGGTAGCGACGAGCAGTACTTC. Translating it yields CASSHAPGQGSDEQYF.

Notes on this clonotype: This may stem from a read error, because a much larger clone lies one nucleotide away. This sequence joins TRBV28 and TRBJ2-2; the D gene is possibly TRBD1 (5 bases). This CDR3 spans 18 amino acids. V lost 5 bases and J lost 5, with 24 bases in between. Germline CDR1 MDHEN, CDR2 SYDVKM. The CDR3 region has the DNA TGTGCCAGCAGTCCCCCCCCACCAGCGAGAAGGGGAACCGGGGAGCTGTTTTTT. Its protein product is CASSPPPPARRGTGELFF. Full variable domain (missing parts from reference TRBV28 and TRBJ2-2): DVKVTQSSRYLVKRTGEKVFLECVQDMDHENMFWYRQDPGLGLRLIYFSYDVKMKEKGDIPEGYSVSREKKERFSLILESASTNQTSMYLCASSPPPPARRGTGELFFGEGSRLTVL.

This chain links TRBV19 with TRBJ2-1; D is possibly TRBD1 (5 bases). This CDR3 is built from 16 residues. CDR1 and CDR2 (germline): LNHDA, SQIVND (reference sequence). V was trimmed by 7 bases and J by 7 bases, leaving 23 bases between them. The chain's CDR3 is CASMPSFVDRGNEQFF. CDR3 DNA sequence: TGTGCCAGTATGCCGTCTTTTGTCGACAGAGGAAATGAGCAGTTCTTC.

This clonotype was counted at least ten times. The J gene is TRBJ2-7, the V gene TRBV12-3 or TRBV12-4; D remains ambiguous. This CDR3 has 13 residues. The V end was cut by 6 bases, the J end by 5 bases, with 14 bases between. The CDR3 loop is CASRSTGINEQYF. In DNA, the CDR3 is TGTGCCAGCAGATCCACGGGCATCAACGAGCAGTACTTC.

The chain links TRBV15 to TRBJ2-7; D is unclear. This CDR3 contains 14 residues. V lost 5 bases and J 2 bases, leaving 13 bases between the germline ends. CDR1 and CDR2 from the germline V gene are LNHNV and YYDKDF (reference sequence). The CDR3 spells CATSSLRTTYEQYF. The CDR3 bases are TGTGCCACCAGCTCACTGCGCACAACCTACGAGCAGTACTTC.

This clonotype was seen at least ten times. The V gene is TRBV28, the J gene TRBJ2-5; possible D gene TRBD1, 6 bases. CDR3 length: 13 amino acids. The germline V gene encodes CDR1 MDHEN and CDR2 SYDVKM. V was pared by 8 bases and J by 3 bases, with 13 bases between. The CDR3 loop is CASGPHREETQYF. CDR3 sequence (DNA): TGTGCCAGCGGTCCACACAGGGAAGAGACCCAGTACTTC.

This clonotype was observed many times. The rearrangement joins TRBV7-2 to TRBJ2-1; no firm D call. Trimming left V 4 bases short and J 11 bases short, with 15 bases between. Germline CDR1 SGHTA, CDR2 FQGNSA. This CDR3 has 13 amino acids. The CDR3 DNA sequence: TGTGCCAGCAGCTCGGAGCGAGGACCTAAGCAGTTCTTC. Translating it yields CASSSERGPKQFF.

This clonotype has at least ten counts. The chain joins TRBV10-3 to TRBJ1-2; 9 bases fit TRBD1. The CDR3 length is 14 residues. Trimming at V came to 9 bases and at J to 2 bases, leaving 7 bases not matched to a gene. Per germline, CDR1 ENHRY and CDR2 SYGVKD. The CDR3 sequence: CAIQKTGGNYGYTF. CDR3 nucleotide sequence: TGTGCCATTCAGAAAACAGGGGGCAACTATGGCTACACCTTC.

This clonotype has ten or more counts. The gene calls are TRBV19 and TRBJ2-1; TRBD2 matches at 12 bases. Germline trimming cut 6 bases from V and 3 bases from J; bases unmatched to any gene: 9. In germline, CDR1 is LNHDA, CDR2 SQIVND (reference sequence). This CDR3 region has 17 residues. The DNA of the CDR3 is TGTGCCAGTAGAATGACTAGCGGGAGCCCTGTCTACAATGAGCAGTTCTTC. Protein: CASRMTSGSPVYNEQFF.

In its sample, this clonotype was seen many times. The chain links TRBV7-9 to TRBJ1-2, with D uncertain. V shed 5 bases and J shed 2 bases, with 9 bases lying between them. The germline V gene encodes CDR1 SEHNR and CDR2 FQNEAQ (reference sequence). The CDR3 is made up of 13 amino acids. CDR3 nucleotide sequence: TGTGCCAGCAGCCTACAGCAAAACTATGGCTACACCTTC. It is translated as CASSLQQNYGYTF.

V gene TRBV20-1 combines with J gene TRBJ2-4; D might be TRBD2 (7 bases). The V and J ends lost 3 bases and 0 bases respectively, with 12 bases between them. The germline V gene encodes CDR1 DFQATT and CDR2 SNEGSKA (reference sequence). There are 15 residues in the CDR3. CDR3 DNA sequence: TGCAGTGCTAGGAGGGGGGGGATAGCCAAAAACATTCAGTACTTC. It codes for CSARRGGIAKNIQYF.

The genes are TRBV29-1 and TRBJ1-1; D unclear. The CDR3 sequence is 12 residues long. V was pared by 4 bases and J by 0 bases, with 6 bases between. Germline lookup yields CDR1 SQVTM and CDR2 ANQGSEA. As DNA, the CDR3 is TGCAGCGTTGTTGTAGTGAACACTGAAGCTTTCTTT. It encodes CSVVVVNTEAFF.

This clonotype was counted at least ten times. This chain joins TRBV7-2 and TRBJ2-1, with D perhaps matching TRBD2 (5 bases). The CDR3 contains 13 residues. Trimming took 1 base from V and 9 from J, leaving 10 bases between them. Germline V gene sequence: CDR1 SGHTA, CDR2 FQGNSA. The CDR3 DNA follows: TGTGCCAGCAGCTTAGGGCCACGGGGTGAGCAGTTCTTC. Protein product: CASSLGPRGEQFF.